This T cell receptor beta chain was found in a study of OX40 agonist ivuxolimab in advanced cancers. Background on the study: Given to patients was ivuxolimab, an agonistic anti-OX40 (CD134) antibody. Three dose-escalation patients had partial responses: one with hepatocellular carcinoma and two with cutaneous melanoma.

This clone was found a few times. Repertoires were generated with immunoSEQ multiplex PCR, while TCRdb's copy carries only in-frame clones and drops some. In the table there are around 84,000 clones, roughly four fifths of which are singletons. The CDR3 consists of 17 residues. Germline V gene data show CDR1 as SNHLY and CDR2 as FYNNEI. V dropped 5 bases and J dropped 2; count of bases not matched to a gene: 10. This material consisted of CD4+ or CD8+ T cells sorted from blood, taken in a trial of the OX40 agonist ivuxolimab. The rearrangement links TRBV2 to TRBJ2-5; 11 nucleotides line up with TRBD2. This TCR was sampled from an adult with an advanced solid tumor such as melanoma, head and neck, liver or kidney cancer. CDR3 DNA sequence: TGTGCCAGCAGTTTTAAGGCCGGACTAGCGGGTCAAGAGACCCAGTACTTC. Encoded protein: CASSFKAGLAGQETQYF.